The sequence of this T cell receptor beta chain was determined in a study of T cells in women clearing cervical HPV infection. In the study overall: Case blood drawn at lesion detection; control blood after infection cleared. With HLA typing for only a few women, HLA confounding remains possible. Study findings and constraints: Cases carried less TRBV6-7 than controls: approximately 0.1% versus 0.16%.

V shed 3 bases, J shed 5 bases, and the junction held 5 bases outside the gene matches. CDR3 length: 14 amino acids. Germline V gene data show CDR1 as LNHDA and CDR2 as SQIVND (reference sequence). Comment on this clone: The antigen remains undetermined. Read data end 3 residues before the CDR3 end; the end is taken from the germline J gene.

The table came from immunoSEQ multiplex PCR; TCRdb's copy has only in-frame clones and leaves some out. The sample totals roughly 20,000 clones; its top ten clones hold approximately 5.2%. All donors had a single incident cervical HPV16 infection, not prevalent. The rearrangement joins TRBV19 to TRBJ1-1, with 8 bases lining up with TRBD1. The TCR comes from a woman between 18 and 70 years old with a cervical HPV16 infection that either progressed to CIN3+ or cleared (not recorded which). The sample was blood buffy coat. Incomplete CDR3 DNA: TGTGCCAGTAGTATTACAGGGGGTGGAACTGAA. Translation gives CASSITGGGTE. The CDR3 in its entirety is CASSITGGGTEAFF.